This T cell receptor (beta chain) was documented in a study of human T cells and chemical hapten exposure. Time point reported: healthy volunteer bleed at 6 weeks. It was from unfractionated whole blood that total RNA was extracted. This CDR3 spans 14 amino acids. Germline V gene data show CDR1 as SGDLS and CDR2 as YYNGEE. V dropped 0 bases and J dropped 2 bases, with 5 bases sitting between them. Ten or more counts support this clonotype. Attachment of unique molecular identifiers to individual cDNA molecules was performed in the library. Each CDR3 protein is one row after TCRdb ran MiXCR on the RACE reads. The top ten clones hold less than 2% of a sample with about 77,000 distinct CDR3 sequences, around 9.4% of them seen once.

The V and J genes are TRBV9 and TRBJ2-2; D remains ambiguous. The clonotype originates from a female donor in good health. Some clones in this sample may be carry-over from other donors' samples. The material sequenced was whole blood. The CDR3 nucleotides read TGTGCCAGCAGCGTAGACGCAAACACCGGGGAGCTGTTTTTT. Its translation: CASSVDANTGELFF.